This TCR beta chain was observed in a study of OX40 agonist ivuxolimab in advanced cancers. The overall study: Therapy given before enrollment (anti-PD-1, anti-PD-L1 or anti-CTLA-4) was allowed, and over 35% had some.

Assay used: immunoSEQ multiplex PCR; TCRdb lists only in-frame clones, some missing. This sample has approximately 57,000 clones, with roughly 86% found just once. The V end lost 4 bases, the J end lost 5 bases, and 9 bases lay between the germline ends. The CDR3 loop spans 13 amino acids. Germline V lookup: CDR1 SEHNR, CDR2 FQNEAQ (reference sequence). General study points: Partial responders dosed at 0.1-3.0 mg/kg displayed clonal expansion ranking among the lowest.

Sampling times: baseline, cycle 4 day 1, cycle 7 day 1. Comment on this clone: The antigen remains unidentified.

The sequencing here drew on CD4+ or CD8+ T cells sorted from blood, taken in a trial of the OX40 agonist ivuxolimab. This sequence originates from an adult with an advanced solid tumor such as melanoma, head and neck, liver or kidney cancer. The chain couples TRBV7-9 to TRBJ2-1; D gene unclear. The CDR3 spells CASSSGVNNEQFF. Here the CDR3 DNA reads TGTGCCAGCAGCTCGGGCGTAAACAATGAGCAGTTCTTC.